This T cell receptor (beta chain) was identified during a study of CD4 T cells in relation to SARS-CoV-2 and coronaviruses. Naive and memory CD4+ T cell DNA was deep-sequenced without culture. Generated by immunoSEQ multiplex PCR, the TCRdb table keeps only in-frame clones and is missing some. The sample holds approximately 70,000 clones; 80% to 95% are singletons and the top ten take 0.23%. The germline V and J ends were trimmed by 5 bases and 12 bases, with 17 bases remaining between them. CDR3 length: 12 amino acids. Germline CDR1 and CDR2: SEHNR and FQNEAQ (reference sequence). The unexposed donors gave CD4+ T cells in 2011-2018, prior to COVID-19.

The J gene is TRBJ2-7, the V gene TRBV7-9; a possible D gene is TRBD2 (5 bases). This clonotype was sampled from a human donor in good health. The specimen sequenced was naive CD4+ T cells from PBMCs. Subset in this sample: naive CD4+ T cells isolated by negative enrichment. The CDR3 reads CASSTDGKALYF. CDR3 sequence (DNA): TGTGCCAGCAGCACCGACGGGAAGGCGCTGTACTTC.